These T cell receptor beta chains were read from a single sample in a study of T cell repertoires in cytomegalovirus infection. A single record per CDR3 protein comes from TCRdb applying MiXCR to the reads. The sample holds hundreds of thousands of distinct CDR3 sequences, less than 40% seen once. The specimen sequenced was PBMCs. The receptors originated from a human donor in good health (CMV status not recorded). Some clones in this sample may be carry-over from other donors' samples. CDR3s include the opening cysteine and the closing phenylalanine or tryptophan. A D gene is named only where the DNA matches it firmly. Some rows mark clone size as missing; the rest say once, few, many or name a class of expanded clone.

v_gene	d_gene	j_gene	abundance	CDR3aa	CDR3nt
TRBV4-1	-	TRBJ2-5	-	CASSPDGVAEETQYF	TGCGCCAGCAGCCCGGACGGGGTTGCCGAAGAGACCCAGTACTTC
TRBV29-1	-	TRBJ2-3	-	CSVVGDNPDTQYF	TGCAGCGTTGTTGGGGACAACCCAGATACGCAGTATTTT
TRBV7-6	TRBD2	TRBJ2-7	few	CASSLEASGVTYEQYF	TGTGCCAGCAGCTTAGAAGCTAGCGGGGTTACCTACGAGCAGTACTTC
TRBV19	-	TRBJ1-1	-	CASMLGIEAFF	TGTGCCAGTATGCTCGGAATTGAAGCTTTCTTT
TRBV27	-	TRBJ1-1	-	CASKDGWGQGTEAFF	TGTGCCAGCAAGGATGGGTGGGGGCAAGGCACTGAAGCTTTCTTT
TRBV29-1	TRBD1	TRBJ1-2	-	CSVRQGALYGYTF	TGCAGCGTTAGACAGGGAGCCCTCTATGGCTACACCTTC
TRBV5-6	-	TRBJ1-2	-	CASSPSEADYGYTF	TGTGCCAGCAGCCCCTCTGAGGCCGACTATGGCTACACCTTC
TRBV19	-	TRBJ1-1	-	CASRIPGMNTEAFF	TGTGCCAGTAGAATCCCAGGAATGAACACTGAAGCTTTCTTT
TRBV7-4	-	TRBJ1-3	-	CASSLNSPASGNTIYF	TGTGCCAGCAGCTTAAATAGTCCGGCCTCTGGAAACACCATATATTTT
TRBV27	-	TRBJ2-3	-	CASRSSYTQYF	TGTGCCAGCAGGTCCAGTTATACGCAGTATTTT
TRBV6-2/TRBV6-3	-	TRBJ2-3	-	CASSYSTGPKFRDTQYF	TGTGCCAGCAGTTACTCGACGGGTCCCAAGTTCCGAGATACGCAGTATTTT
TRBV7-8	TRBD2	TRBJ2-1	-	CASSLELAGYNEQFF	TGTGCCAGCAGCCTAGAGTTAGCGGGGTACAATGAGCAGTTCTTC
TRBV7-9	-	TRBJ2-7	-	CASSFPQSYEQYF	TGTGCCAGCAGCTTCCCTCAGTCCTACGAGCAGTACTTC
TRBV7-6	-	TRBJ1-1	-	CASSLTINTEAFF	TGTGCCAGCAGCCTAACCATAAACACTGAAGCTTTCTTT
TRBV12-3/TRBV12-4	-	TRBJ1-6	-	CASRLRTGLNSPLHF	TGTGCCAGCAGGCTCCGGACGGGGCTTAATTCACCCCTCCACTTT
TRBV6-6	-	TRBJ1-6	few	CASSFNTGETALNSPLHF	TGTGCCAGCAGTTTTAATACGGGGGAGACGGCTCTAAATTCACCCCTCCACTTT
TRBV28	TRBD1	TRBJ1-5	few	CASSFSPGGTDYSNQPQHF	TGTGCCAGCAGTTTTTCTCCAGGGGGTACAGATTATAGCAATCAGCCCCAGCATTTT
TRBV11-2	-	TRBJ2-5	many	CASSSGTGETQYF	TGTGCCAGCAGCTCAGGGACTGGCGAGACCCAGTACTTC
TRBV6-2/TRBV6-3	-	TRBJ2-4	few	CASSSRENIQYF	TGTGCCAGCAGTTCTAGAGAGAACATTCAGTACTTC
TRBV19	TRBD1	TRBJ2-7	few	CASSPAWTGSYEQYF	TGTGCCAGTAGTCCAGCGTGGACAGGGTCCTACGAGCAGTACTTC
TRBV14	-	TRBJ1-2	-	CASSQYTGKNYGYTF	TGTGCCAGCAGCCAATACACCGGGAAGAACTATGGCTACACCTTC
TRBV2	-	TRBJ2-7	-	CASSEQTIGEQYF	TGTGCCAGCAGTGAACAGACCATCGGGGAGCAGTACTTC
TRBV6-2/TRBV6-3	TRBD1	TRBJ2-1	few	CASSYLATGQGLYNEQFF	TGTGCCAGCAGTTACCTGGCGACCGGACAGGGGCTCTACAATGAGCAGTTCTTC
TRBV7-3	TRBD2	TRBJ2-1	-	CASSLAGGSIDEQFF	TGTGCCAGCAGTCTTGCGGGGGGGAGTATTGATGAGCAGTTCTTC
TRBV20-1	-	TRBJ2-5	once	CSAIPSGRADETQYF	TGCAGTGCTATACCCTCGGGCAGGGCTGACGAGACCCAGTACTTC
TRBV12-3/TRBV12-4	TRBD1	TRBJ1-2	-	CDSSKGTGANYGYTF	TGTGACAGCAGCAAGGGGACAGGAGCTAACTATGGCTACACCTTC
TRBV12-3/TRBV12-4	TRBD2	TRBJ2-7	few	CASSHTSGAYEQYF	TGTGCCAGCAGCCATACTAGCGGGGCCTACGAGCAGTACTTC
TRBV5-1	TRBD1	TRBJ2-7	-	CASTWTGGSHEQYF	TGCGCCAGCACCTGGACAGGGGGGTCCCACGAGCAGTACTTC
TRBV10-3	TRBD1	TRBJ2-1	-	CAISNRTGMGYNEQFF	TGTGCCATCAGTAACCGGACAGGGATGGGCTACAATGAGCAGTTCTTC
TRBV7-2	-	TRBJ2-4	many	CASSWGLLNIQYF	TGTGCCAGCAGCTGGGGACTCTTAAACATTCAGTACTTC
TRBV19	-	TRBJ1-1	-	CASSIGGGTEAFF	TGTGCCAGTAGTATTGGTGGGGGGACTGAAGCTTTCTTT
TRBV7-6	TRBD1	TRBJ1-1	many	CASSPGGTGRETEAFF	TGTGCCAGCAGTCCAGGTGGGACAGGGCGGGAGACTGAAGCTTTCTTT
TRBV7-2	TRBD2	TRBJ2-5	many	CASSRNPGLSSGQGRWETQYF	TGTGCCAGCAGCCGAAACCCCGGGTTGTCTAGCGGACAAGGGAGGTGGGAGACCCAGTACTTC
TRBV14	-	TRBJ1-4	few	CASSQFRGGNEKLFF	TGTGCCAGCAGCCAATTCCGGGGCGGTAATGAAAAACTGTTTTTT
TRBV18	TRBD1	TRBJ2-1	-	CASSPPGPPGQRNNEQFF	TGTGCCAGCTCACCCCCGGGGCCGCCGGGACAGAGAAACAATGAGCAGTTCTTC
TRBV14	-	TRBJ2-1	few	CASSLGWEQDEQFF	TGTGCCAGCAGCCTCGGGTGGGAGCAAGATGAGCAGTTCTTC
TRBV5-1	TRBD1	TRBJ1-2	-	CASSLEGRGPFYGYTF	TGCGCCAGCAGCTTGGAAGGAAGGGGGCCTTTCTATGGCTACACCTTC
TRBV11-2	-	TRBJ2-1	few	CASSLEEGQFF	TGTGCCAGCAGCTTAGAGGAGGGGCAGTTCTTC
TRBV5-1	TRBD1	TRBJ2-4	once	CASSLQGAGNIQYF	TGCGCCAGCAGCCTACAGGGGGCGGGAAACATTCAGTACTTC
TRBV7-8	-	TRBJ1-5	many	CASSLGGRPDRYSNQPQHF	TGTGCCAGCAGCTTAGGAGGACGGCCCGACCGTTATAGCAATCAGCCCCAGCATTTT
TRBV28	-	TRBJ1-5	-	CASQSGLSNQPQHF	TGTGCCAGTCAATCGGGACTTTCCAATCAGCCCCAGCATTTT
TRBV5-6	-	TRBJ2-4	-	CASSLAGSKNIQYF	TGTGCCAGCAGCTTGGCCGGGAGCAAAAACATTCAGTACTTC
TRBV2	-	TRBJ1-5	-	CASARGVNQPQHF	TGTGCCAGCGCAAGAGGGGTTAATCAGCCCCAGCATTTT
TRBV28	-	TRBJ1-3	-	CASTLSPGQFSGNTIYF	TGTGCCAGCACCCTAAGCCCCGGACAGTTCTCTGGAAACACCATATATTTT
TRBV2	TRBD1	TRBJ2-5	-	CASRGTEHETQYF	TGTGCCAGCAGGGGGACAGAGCACGAGACCCAGTACTTC
TRBV19	TRBD2	TRBJ2-1	few	CASSIGVGRDKRNEQFF	TGTGCCAGTAGTATTGGGGTCGGGAGGGACAAACGCAATGAGCAGTTCTTC
TRBV7-6	-	TRBJ2-7	many	CASSPNWGYEQYF	TGTGCCAGCAGCCCGAACTGGGGCTACGAGCAGTACTTC
TRBV12-3/TRBV12-4	TRBD1	TRBJ2-2	few	CASSSPGQGGYANTGELFF	TGTGCCAGCAGTTCGCCGGGACAGGGAGGTTACGCGAACACCGGGGAGCTGTTTTTT
TRBV2	TRBD1	TRBJ1-2	once	CASSYRGTATNYGYTF	TGTGCCAGCAGTTACAGGGGGACAGCAACTAACTATGGCTACACCTTC
TRBV4-1	-	TRBJ2-7	-	CASSQDDRSYEQYF	TGCGCCAGCAGCCAAGACGACCGTTCCTACGAGCAGTACTTC
TRBV7-6	-	TRBJ2-7	many	CASSLDSYYEQYF	TGTGCCAGCAGCTTGGACAGCTACTACGAGCAGTACTTC
TRBV6-8	TRBD2	TRBJ2-1	-	CASYWREKGEQFF	TGTGCCAGCTACTGGCGGGAGAAGGGTGAGCAGTTCTTC
TRBV4-1	-	TRBJ1-6	-	CASSQGEPPLHF	TGCGCCAGCAGCCAAGGAGAACCACCCCTCCACTTT